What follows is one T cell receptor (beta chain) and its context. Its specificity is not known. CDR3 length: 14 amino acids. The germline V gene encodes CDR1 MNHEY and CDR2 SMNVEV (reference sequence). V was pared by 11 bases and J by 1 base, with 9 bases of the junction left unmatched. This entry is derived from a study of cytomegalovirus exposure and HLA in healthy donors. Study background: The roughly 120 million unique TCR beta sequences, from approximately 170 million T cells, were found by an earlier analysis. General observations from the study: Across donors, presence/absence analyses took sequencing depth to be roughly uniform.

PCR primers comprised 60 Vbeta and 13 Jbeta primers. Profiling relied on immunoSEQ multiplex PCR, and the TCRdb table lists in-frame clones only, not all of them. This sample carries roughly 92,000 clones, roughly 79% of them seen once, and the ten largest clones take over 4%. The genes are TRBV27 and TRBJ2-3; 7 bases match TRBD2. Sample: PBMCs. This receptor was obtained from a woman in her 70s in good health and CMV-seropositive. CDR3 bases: TGTGCCCGGGTGGGCAGCGGGGGCACAGATACGCAGTATTTT. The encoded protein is CARVGSGGTDTQYF.